The 11 T cell receptor beta chains below come from one sample, sequenced in a study of T cells in Graves' hyperthyroidism and ophthalmopathy. Amplification of TCR beta CDR3 regions was performed using RNA transcripts as template. HTBI primers were the set used in a first-round RT-PCR of the TCR CDR3. TCRdb reprocessed the multiplex PCR reads with MiXCR, giving one entry per CDR3 protein. Of over 700,000 distinct CDR3 sequences in the sample, 35% were seen once. Source material: blood. All receptors come from a woman in her forties with Graves' hyperthyroidism.

The genes are TRBV7-9 and TRBJ2-7, with 7 nucleotides matching TRBD2. The V gene end was trimmed by 5 bases and the J gene end by 7 bases; junction bases not matched to a gene: 8. The V gene's germline CDR1 is SEHNR and CDR2 FQNEAQ (reference sequence). The length of the CDR3 is 13 residues. CDR3: CASSDGGTGEQYF. The CDR3 nucleotides read TGTGCCAGCAGCGACGGGGGGACCGGGGAGCAGTACTTC.

This clonotype showed up many times. V is TRBV7-2 and J is TRBJ1-2; a possible D gene is TRBD1 (6 bases). The CDR3 extends over 14 amino acids. V shed 2 bases and J shed 5 bases, with 12 bases lying between them. Germline V gives CDR1 SGHTA, CDR2 FQGNSA. CDR3 loop: CASSLRRGGYGYTF. CDR3 DNA: TGTGCCAGCAGCTTACGTAGGGGGGGGTATGGCTACACCTTC.

This clonotype was recorded only once. The chain carries TRBV29-1 and TRBJ1-5; the D is unclear. Germline lookup yields CDR1 SQVTM and CDR2 ANQGSEA. The CDR3 runs to 11 residues. The DNA of the CDR3 is TGCAGTTTAACGGAACGGCAGCCCCAGCATTTT. This sequence encodes CSLTERQPQHF. Based on the CDR3 plus reference TRBV29-1 and TRBJ1-5, the full variable domain is SAVISQKPSRDICQRGTSLTIQCQVDSQVTMMFWYRQQPGQSLTLIATANQGSEATYESGFVIDKFPISRPNLTFSTLTVSNMSPEDSSIYLCSLTERQPQHFGDGTRLSIL.

This clonotype was observed a few times. The rearrangement uses TRBV10-3 and TRBJ2-5; 10 positions match TRBD2. Trimming took 10 bases from V and 4 from J; bases not matched to a gene: 15. Germline V gene sequence: CDR1 ENHRY, CDR2 SYGVKD. The length of the CDR3 is 16 residues. The CDR3 loop is CASSPSSGSWGETQYF. In DNA form, the CDR3 reads TGTGCCAGCAGCCCATCTAGCGGGAGTTGGGGAGAGACCCAGTACTTC.

The chain links TRBV12-5 to TRBJ1-2; 11 nucleotides align to TRBD1. V dropped 6 bases and J dropped 7; count of bases not matched to a gene: 7. Germline-derived CDR1 and CDR2 are LGHNT and FRNRAP. CDR3 length equals 14 residues. The CDR3 here is CASGSGQGAGGYTF. The CDR3, as DNA: TGTGCTAGTGGCAGCGGACAGGGGGCGGGTGGCTACACCTTC.

V usage is TRBV7-9 and J usage is TRBJ1-2; no firm D call. Germline CDR1 reads SEHNR; CDR2 reads FQNEAQ (reference sequence). This CDR3 spans 17 amino acids. Trimming cost V 6 bases and J 2 bases, with 22 bases left between them. CDR3 amino acids: CASRVNNAVKINYGYTF. CDR3 bases: TGTGCCAGCAGAGTAAACAACGCTGTAAAAATCAACTATGGCTACACCTTC.

The V call is TRBV10-3, the J call TRBJ2-7, with 8 bases aligning to TRBD1. Germline lookup yields CDR1 ENHRY and CDR2 SYGVKD. The CDR3 sequence is 12 residues long. Trimming removed 8 bases from V and 2 bases from J; junction bases left unmatched: 2. The CDR3 here is CAIWTGPYEQYF. The CDR3 region has the DNA TGTGCCATCTGGACAGGGCCCTACGAGCAGTACTTC.

The chain couples TRBV7-6 to TRBJ2-3, with TRBD2 matching 8 bases. Germline V gene sequence: CDR1 SGHVS, CDR2 FNYEAQ. This CDR3 comprises 16 residues. V gave up 5 bases and J gave up 6 bases; unmatched junction bases: 13. CDR3 residues: CASSARLTGGRDTQYF. DNA of the CDR3: TGTGCCAGCAGCGCGCGTCTAACGGGGGGGCGGGATACGCAGTATTTT.

This sequence joins TRBV10-3 and TRBJ2-3; TRBD2 aligns across 9 bases. CDR1 and CDR2 (germline): ENHRY, SYGVKD. This CDR3 has 17 amino acids. V was pared by 5 bases and J by 1 base, with 10 bases of the junction left unmatched. This CDR3 reads CAISKQTSGGGTDTQYF. CDR3 nucleotides: TGTGCCATCAGTAAGCAGACTAGCGGAGGGGGCACAGATACGCAGTATTTT.

This clonotype was found a few times. J is TRBJ1-2 and V is TRBV5-4; 9 bases align to TRBD1. The junction had 6 bases not matched to a gene; V was cut back by 2 bases and J by 7 bases. The V gene's germline CDR1 is SGHNT and CDR2 YYREEE (reference sequence). CDR3 size: 14 residues. The CDR3 DNA sequence: TGTGCCAGCAGCTTTTCTACAGGGGGCGTTGGCTACACCTTC. Its translation is CASSFSTGGVGYTF.

This clonotype was detected only a few times. V and J are TRBV12-3 or TRBV12-4 and TRBJ1-1; D is unresolved. This CDR3 comprises 17 residues. Deletions cut 3 bases from V and 0 bases from J, with 17 bases between. CDR3 sequence (DNA): TGTGCCAGCAGTTTCTTCGAGGAGGGAGTCATGAACACTGAAGCTTTCTTT. It encodes CASSFFEEGVMNTEAFF.